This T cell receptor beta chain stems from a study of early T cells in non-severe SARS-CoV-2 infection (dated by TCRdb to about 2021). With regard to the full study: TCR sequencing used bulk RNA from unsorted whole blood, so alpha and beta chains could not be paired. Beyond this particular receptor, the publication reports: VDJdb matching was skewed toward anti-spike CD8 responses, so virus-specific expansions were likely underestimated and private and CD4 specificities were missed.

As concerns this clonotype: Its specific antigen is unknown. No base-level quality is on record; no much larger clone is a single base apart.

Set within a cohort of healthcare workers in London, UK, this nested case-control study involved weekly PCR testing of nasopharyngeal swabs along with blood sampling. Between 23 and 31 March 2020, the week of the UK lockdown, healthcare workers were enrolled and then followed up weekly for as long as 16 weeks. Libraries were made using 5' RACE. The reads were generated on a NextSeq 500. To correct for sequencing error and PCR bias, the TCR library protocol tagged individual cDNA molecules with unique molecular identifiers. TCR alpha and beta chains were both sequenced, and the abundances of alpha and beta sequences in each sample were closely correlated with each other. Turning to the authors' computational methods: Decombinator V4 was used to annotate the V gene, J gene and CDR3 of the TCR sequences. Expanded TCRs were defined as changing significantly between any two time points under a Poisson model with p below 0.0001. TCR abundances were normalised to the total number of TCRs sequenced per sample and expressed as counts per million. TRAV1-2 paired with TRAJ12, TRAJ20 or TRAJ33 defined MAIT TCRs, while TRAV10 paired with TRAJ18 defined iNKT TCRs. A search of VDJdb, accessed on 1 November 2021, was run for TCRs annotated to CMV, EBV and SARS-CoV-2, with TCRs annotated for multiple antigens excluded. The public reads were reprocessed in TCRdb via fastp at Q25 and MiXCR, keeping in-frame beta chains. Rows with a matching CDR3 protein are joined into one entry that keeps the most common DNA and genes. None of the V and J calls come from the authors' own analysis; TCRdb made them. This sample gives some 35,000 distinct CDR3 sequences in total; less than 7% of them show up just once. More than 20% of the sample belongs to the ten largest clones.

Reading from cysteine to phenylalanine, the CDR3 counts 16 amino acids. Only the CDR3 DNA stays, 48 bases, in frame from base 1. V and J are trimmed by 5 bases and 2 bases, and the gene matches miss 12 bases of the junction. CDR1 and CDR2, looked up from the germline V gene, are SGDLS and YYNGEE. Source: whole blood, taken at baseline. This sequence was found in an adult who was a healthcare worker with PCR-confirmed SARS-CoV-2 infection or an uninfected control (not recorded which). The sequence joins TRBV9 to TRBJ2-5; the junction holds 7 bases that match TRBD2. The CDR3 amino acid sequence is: CASSARPGAGQETQYF. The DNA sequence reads TGTGCCAGCAGTGCCCGCCCCGGAGCGGGACAAGAGACCCAGTACTTC. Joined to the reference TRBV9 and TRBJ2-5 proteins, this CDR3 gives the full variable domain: DSGVTQTPKHLITATGQRVTLRCSPRSGDLSVYWYQQSLDQGLQFLIQYYNGEERAKGNILERFSAQQFPDLHSELNLSSLELGDSALYFCASSARPGAGQETQYFGPGTRLLVL.